Presented here are 18 T cell receptor beta chains from one specimen sequenced in a study of cytotoxic CD8 clonotypes in ibrutinib-treated CLL. Libraries were prepared by immunoSEQ multiplex PCR; TCRdb keeps only in-frame clonotypes and omits some of them. The sample lists some 130,000 clones; around 76% were seen once. The source material was PBMCs, sampled after 24 months of ibrutinib treatment. All receptors derive from a human donor with chronic lymphocytic leukemia.

The chain combines TRBV9 with TRBJ1-2; unclear D gene. The germline V gene encodes CDR1 SGDLS and CDR2 YYNGEE. The CDR3 is 15 amino acids. V was pared by 0 bases and J by 7 bases, with 16 bases between. The CDR3 protein is CASSVASRGSGGYTF. For the CDR3, the DNA is TGTGCCAGCAGCGTAGCTAGCCGGGGTTCGGGTGGCTACACCTTC.

The CDR3 DNA reads as TGTGCCAGCAGCCAAGACCCGGCTAGCACAGATACGCAGTATTTT. Protein: CASSQDPASTDTQYF. The J gene is TRBJ2-3, the V gene TRBV4-2; D not resolved. From germline, CDR1 is LGHNA and CDR2 YNFKEQ. The CDR3 length is 15 residues. Trimming pared 0 bases from V and 0 bases from J, leaving 7 bases between.

The gene calls are TRBV29-1 and TRBJ2-7, with D perhaps being TRBD1 or TRBD2 (6 bases each). This CDR3 comprises 13 residues. Per germline, CDR1 SQVTM and CDR2 ANQGSEA. Trimming left V 4 bases short and J 7 bases short, with 17 bases between. The CDR3 nucleotides are TGCAGCGTTGGTGGAGGGTGGCAGGGGGAGCAGTACTTC. Translation gives CSVGGGWQGEQYF.

This clone has just a few counts. As DNA, the CDR3 is TGTGCCAGCAGCTTTGTGGGTGAAGCTTTCTTT. It yields the protein CASSFVGEAFF. J is TRBJ1-1 and V is TRBV14; no definite D call. CDR3 length: 11 amino acids. Germline CDR1 and CDR2: SGHDN and FVKESK. Deletions cut 5 bases from V and 7 bases from J, with 8 bases between.

This chain uses TRBV7-3 with TRBJ2-7; D not certain. Germline CDR1 and CDR2: SGHTA and FQGTGA. The CDR3 is 13 amino acids. V lost 2 bases and J 7 bases, leaving 12 bases between the germline ends. CDR3 sequence reads: CASSLEMGREQYF. The CDR3 bases are TGTGCCAGCAGCTTAGAGATGGGCAGGGAGCAGTACTTC.

The chain has TRBV18 and TRBJ1-6; a weak D match, TRBD1 (5 bases). V was clipped by 3 bases and J by 2 bases, with 14 bases between them. CDR3 length equals 17 residues. The germline V gene encodes CDR1 KGHSH and CDR2 LQKENI. The DNA for the CDR3 is TGTGCCAGCTCACCCCCGGCAGAGGGGACCTATAATTCACCCCTCCACTTT. Its translation is CASSPPAEGTYNSPLHF.

V is TRBV10-3 and J is TRBJ2-7; the match to TRBD1 covers 8 bases. The germline CDR1 and CDR2 sequences are ENHRY and SYGVKD. This CDR3 has 15 residues. With 4 bases clipped from V and 1 base from J, the junction kept 6 bases outside the gene matches. CDR3 loop: CAISVTGAGSYEQYF. CDR3 DNA: TGTGCCATCAGTGTGACAGGGGCGGGTTCCTACGAGCAGTACTTC.

This clone came up once. This chain uses TRBV6-5 with TRBJ2-3; no definite D call. V shed 10 bases and J shed 6 bases, with 11 bases lying between them. This CDR3 is 11 amino acids long. CDR1 and CDR2 from the germline V gene are MNHEY and SVGAGI. The DNA of the CDR3 is TGTGCCACGGGCACCCCGGATACGCAGTATTTT. It codes for CATGTPDTQYF.

This chain connects TRBV27 to TRBJ1-2; the D is unclear. This CDR3 has 14 residues. V was clipped by 6 bases and J by 8 bases, with 19 bases between them. Germline loops: CDR1 MNHEY, CDR2 SMNVEV (reference sequence). The CDR3 nucleotides read TGTGCCAGCAGCCCCCGGACGGCCGGCCGGGGCTACACCTTC. Its translation: CASSPRTAGRGYTF.

This chain joins TRBV19 and TRBJ1-1; D gene uncertain. CDR3 length: 13 amino acids. The germline V gene has CDR1 LNHDA and CDR2 SQIVND (reference sequence). V was shortened by 5 bases and J by 6 bases, with 13 bases between the two germline ends. CDR3: CASSPWTVAEAFF. In DNA form, the CDR3 reads TGTGCCAGTAGTCCCTGGACTGTGGCTGAAGCTTTCTTT.

V and J are TRBV10-3 and TRBJ2-1; D ambiguous. Germline values: CDR1 ENHRY, CDR2 SYGVKD. V was trimmed by 2 bases and J by 9 bases, leaving 8 bases between them. The CDR3 has 12 residues. CDR3 loop: CAISEARAEQFF. The DNA for the CDR3 is TGTGCCATCAGTGAGGCGAGAGCTGAGCAGTTCTTC.

The chain joins TRBV10-2 to TRBJ2-3, with 9 bases identical to TRBD1. This CDR3 contains 15 residues. Trimming removed 5 bases from V and 4 bases from J; junction bases left unmatched: 7. CDR1 and CDR2 from the germline V gene are WSHSY and SAAADI. The CDR3 loop is CASSTGQGAADTQYF. The CDR3 DNA reads as TGCGCCAGCAGTACGGGACAGGGCGCGGCAGATACGCAGTATTTT.

The DNA of the CDR3 is TGTGCCACCAGCAGTCAGCGGGGGGGGGCCCAGCATTTT. Protein product: CATSSQRGGAQHF. The chain is built from TRBV15 and TRBJ1-5, with a possible D match to TRBD1 (5 bases). The germline gives CDR1 LNHNV, CDR2 YYDKDF (reference sequence). The V and J ends lost 3 bases and 11 bases respectively, with 14 bases between them. This CDR3 is 13 amino acids long.

The rearrangement uses TRBV19 and TRBJ1-4; D perhaps matches TRBD1 (6 bases). The V and J ends lost 1 base and 0 bases respectively, with 18 bases between them. CDR1 LNHDA and CDR2 SQIVND come from the germline V gene (reference sequence). The CDR3 covers 19 residues. The CDR3 nucleotides are TGTGCCAGTAGTATAGGGTACAGGGTCAGGTTGGCAACTAATGAAAAACTGTTTTTT. Encoded protein: CASSIGYRVRLATNEKLFF. The full variable domain, rest sourced from reference TRBV19 and TRBJ1-4, is DGGITQSPKYLFRKEGQNVTLSCEQNLNHDAMYWYRQDPGQGLRLIYYSQIVNDFQKGDIAEGYSVSREKKESFPLTVTSAQKNPTAFYLCASSIGYRVRLATNEKLFFGSGTQLSVL.

This sequence joins TRBV5-4 and TRBJ2-5; D might be TRBD1 (5 bases). Trimming left V 0 bases short and J 4 bases short, with 13 bases between. Germline loops: CDR1 SGHNT, CDR2 YYREEE (reference sequence). The CDR3 extends over 15 amino acids. The CDR3 coding sequence is TGTGCCAGCAGCTTGGAAAGGTACAGGCCAGAGACCCAGTACTTC. The encoded protein is CASSLERYRPETQYF.

The V call is TRBV28, the J call TRBJ2-5, with TRBD2 as a possible D gene (6 bases). The CDR3 spans 15 residues. Germline V gene data show CDR1 as MDHEN and CDR2 as SYDVKM. The V end lost 5 bases, the J end lost 5 bases, and 18 bases lay between the germline ends. CDR3 region: CASSPPGTSRETQYF. The CDR3 DNA reads as TGTGCCAGCAGTCCCCCGGGGACTTCCCGGGAGACCCAGTACTTC. Filled out from reference TRBV28 and TRBJ2-5, the complete variable domain reads DVKVTQSSRYLVKRTGEKVFLECVQDMDHENMFWYRQDPGLGLRLIYFSYDVKMKEKGDIPEGYSVSREKKERFSLILESASTNQTSMYLCASSPPGTSRETQYFGPGTRLLVL.

The J gene is TRBJ2-3, the V gene TRBV28; D call uncertain. Trimming stripped 5 bases from V and 2 bases from J, with 8 bases between. Germline V gene data show CDR1 as MDHEN and CDR2 as SYDVKM. CDR3 length equals 13 residues. The CDR3 loop is CASSPADTDTQYF. CDR3 nucleotide sequence: TGTGCCAGCAGTCCCGCTGACACAGATACGCAGTATTTT.

This chain joins TRBV4-2 and TRBJ2-6; 7 bases match TRBD1. This CDR3 spans 15 amino acids. With 5 bases clipped from V and 3 bases from J, the junction kept 4 bases outside the gene matches. The germline V gene has CDR1 LGHNA and CDR2 YNFKEQ. DNA for the CDR3: TGTGCCAGCAGCTCACAGGGGCATGGGGCCAACGTCCTGACTTTC. This codes for CASSSQGHGANVLTF.